These 15 T cell receptor beta chains were sequenced from one sample in a study of blood T cell repertoires in COVID-19. The data were produced by immunoSEQ multiplex PCR, yet TCRdb's version contains in-frame clones alone and is incomplete. The repertoire holds 63,000 or so clones, 70% to 90% seen once, with roughly 1.5% in the top ten. The sequencing sample was made of peripheral blood. Every receptor here comes from a human donor in a cohort sampled during active COVID-19.

V is TRBV6-2 or TRBV6-3 and J is TRBJ2-2, with 7 bases matching TRBD1. The germline V gene has CDR1 MNHEY and CDR2 SVGEGT. V shed 6 bases and J 5 bases; nucleotides not matched to a gene: 15. The CDR3 has 17 amino acids. CDR3 amino acids: CASSTRVGGERTGELFF. The CDR3 bases are TGTGCCAGCAGCACGCGTGTAGGGGGCGAGAGGACCGGGGAGCTGTTTTTT.

The chain uses TRBV5-8 and TRBJ1-5; D may be TRBD1 (5 bases). V lost 4 bases and J 5 bases, leaving 10 bases between the germline ends. Germline loops: CDR1 SGHTS, CDR2 YDEGEE. This CDR3 is 13 amino acids long. This chain's CDR3 is CASSRRGDQPQHF. The CDR3 nucleotides read TGTGCCAGCAGCCGGAGGGGAGATCAGCCCCAGCATTTT.

The J gene is TRBJ1-6, the V gene TRBV7-9; 7 nucleotides match TRBD1. The CDR3 is 16 amino acids. Trimming cost V 4 bases and J 9 bases; bases outside gene matches: 12. Germline V lookup: CDR1 SEHNR, CDR2 FQNEAQ (reference sequence). The CDR3 sequence is CASSSQGVAFGSPLHF. The DNA of the CDR3 is TGTGCCAGCAGCTCTCAGGGGGTAGCATTCGGTTCACCCCTCCACTTT.

V and J are TRBV15 and TRBJ2-3, with a possible D match to TRBD1 (6 bases). Trimming removed 1 base at V and 0 bases at J, with 11 bases between. Germline lookup yields CDR1 LNHNV and CDR2 YYDKDF (reference sequence). The CDR3 contains 16 residues. The CDR3 reads CATSRGAGESTDTQYF. In DNA form, the CDR3 reads TGTGCCACCAGCAGAGGGGCAGGGGAGAGCACAGATACGCAGTATTTT.

The chain is built from TRBV6-6 and TRBJ1-6; 10 nucleotides align to TRBD1. CDR1 MNHNY and CDR2 SVGAGI come from the germline V gene (reference sequence). With 5 bases clipped from V and 0 bases from J, the junction kept 4 bases outside the gene matches. The CDR3 spans 17 residues. The CDR3 sequence is CASSPWTGGSYNSPLHF. CDR3 nucleotide sequence: TGTGCCAGCAGTCCTTGGACAGGGGGCTCCTATAATTCACCCCTCCACTTT.

This rearrangement joins TRBV18 to TRBJ2-5; 11 bases agree with TRBD2. This CDR3 has 17 residues. Trimming took 1 base from V and 5 from J; bases not matched to a gene: 9. Germline CDR1 reads KGHSH; CDR2 reads LQKENI. The DNA for the CDR3 is TGTGCCAGCTCACCACAGCTAGCGGGAGGCCTGAGGGAGACCCAGTACTTC. Its protein product is CASSPQLAGGLRETQYF. The variable domain in full, completed from reference TRBV18 and TRBJ2-5, reads NAGVMQNPRHLVRRRGQEARLRCSPMKGHSHVYWYRQLPEEGLKFMVYLQKENIIDESGMPKERFSAEFPKEGPSILRIQQVVRGDSAAYFCASSPQLAGGLRETQYFGPGTRLLVL.

The chain joins TRBV10-2 to TRBJ1-4; 7 nucleotides line up with TRBD1. CDR3 length: 14 amino acids. Germline loops: CDR1 WSHSY, CDR2 SAAADI. V shed 7 bases and J 5 bases; nucleotides not matched to a gene: 7. The CDR3 DNA follows: TGCGCCAGCAACCCGGGACAGACGAATGAAAAACTGTTTTTT. This sequence encodes CASNPGQTNEKLFF.

The chain uses TRBV25-1 and TRBJ2-6; D is perhaps TRBD2 (6 bases). This CDR3 contains 18 residues. Per germline, CDR1 MGHDK and CDR2 SYGVNS. Trimming took off 1 base at V and 1 base at J, with 14 bases between the two ends. This CDR3 is CASSESWAGWSGANVLTF. In DNA, the CDR3 is TGTGCCAGCAGTGAATCGTGGGCGGGGTGGTCTGGGGCCAACGTCCTGACTTTC.

The chain joins TRBV7-9 to TRBJ2-7; unclear D gene. CDR3 size: 12 residues. Trimming cost V 8 bases and J 0 bases, with 8 bases left between them. Germline V gives CDR1 SEHNR, CDR2 FQNEAQ (reference sequence). In DNA form, the CDR3 reads TGTGCCAGCGCGGAGTACTCCTACGAGCAGTACGTC. It translates to CASAEYSYEQYV.

The V gene is TRBV27, the J gene TRBJ2-7; 7 bases agree with TRBD2. V trimming: 3 bases; J trimming: 3 bases; junction bases outside the gene matches: 14. There are 17 residues in the CDR3. Germline lookup yields CDR1 MNHEY and CDR2 SMNVEV (reference sequence). The CDR3 loop reads CASSLRPPGLADYEQYV. In DNA form, the CDR3 reads TGTGCCAGCAGTTTGCGCCCCCCCGGGCTAGCGGACTACGAGCAGTACGTC.

The chain has TRBV24-1 and TRBJ1-5, with D possibly matching TRBD1 (5 bases). There are 15 residues in the CDR3. CDR1 and CDR2 from the germline V gene are KGHDR and SFDVKD. Trimming stripped 2 bases from V and 9 bases from J, with 16 bases between. The CDR3 sequence is CATSDSGSLFWPQHF. The CDR3 bases are TGTGCCACCAGTGATTCAGGGTCACTTTTTTGGCCCCAGCATTTT.

The chain has TRBV5-8 and TRBJ2-5; D gene unclear. Per germline, CDR1 SGHTS and CDR2 YDEGEE. This CDR3 has 12 amino acids. Trimming pared 2 bases from V and 5 bases from J, leaving 7 bases between. The CDR3, as DNA: TGTGCCAGCAGCTTTGACTCGGAGACCCAGTACTTC. It codes for CASSFDSETQYF.

The CDR3 DNA is TGTGCCAGCAGCCAGGAAACCCTACTAGTTTACAATGAGCAGTTCTTC. Its protein is CASSQETLLVYNEQFF. The V and J genes are TRBV14 and TRBJ2-1; TRBD2 might be the D (5 bases). Germline loops: CDR1 SGHDN, CDR2 FVKESK. The CDR3 consists of 16 residues. The V end was cut by 3 bases, the J end by 4 bases, with 16 bases between. The full variable domain, in which reference TRBV14 and TRBJ2-1 provide the parts outside the CDR3, is EAGVTQFPSHSVIEKGQTVTLRCDPISGHDNLYWYRRVMGKEIKFLLHFVKESKQDESGMPNNRFLAERTGGTYSTLKVQPAELEDSGVYFCASSQETLLVYNEQFFGPGTRLTVL.

The V and J genes are TRBV9 and TRBJ2-1, with a weak D call TRBD2 (5 bases). The CDR3 has 12 residues. Trimming shortened V by 2 bases and J by 9 bases, and 9 bases separated the two germline ends. Germline CDR1 SGDLS, CDR2 YYNGEE. CDR3 nucleotide sequence: TGTGCCAGCAGCGTGGGTGGGAGTGAGCAGTTCTTC. Its translation is CASSVGGSEQFF. The full variable domain, its missing parts supplied by reference TRBV9 and TRBJ2-1, is DSGVTQTPKHLITATGQRVTLRCSPRSGDLSVYWYQQSLDQGLQFLIQYYNGEERAKGNILERFSAQQFPDLHSELNLSSLELGDSALYFCASSVGGSEQFFGPGTRLTVL.

J is TRBJ2-5 and V is TRBV11-1; 8 bases fit TRBD2. The trim removed 6 bases at V and 5 bases at J, leaving 8 bases unmatched. The CDR3 spans 14 residues. CDR1 is SGHAT, CDR2 FQDESV, per germline (reference sequence). The CDR3 region is CASRFAGRAETQYF. The CDR3 DNA sequence: TGTGCCAGCAGATTCGCCGGGAGGGCCGAGACCCAGTACTTC. The full variable domain, with the rest looked up from reference TRBV11-1 and TRBJ2-5, is EAEVAQSPRYKITEKSQAVAFWCDPISGHATLYWYRQILGQGPELLVQFQDESVVDDSQLPKDRFSAERLKGVDSTLKIQPAELGDSAMYLCASRFAGRAETQYFGPGTRLLVL.